This TCR beta chain originates from a study of T cell changes during pregnancy in multiple sclerosis. This CDR3 region has 14 residues. The V segment lost 3 bases and the J segment 9 bases; nucleotides outside the gene matches: 2. The germline V gene has CDR1 SGHNT and CDR2 YENEEA. TCRdb keeps only in-frame clones here, not all; method: immunoSEQ multiplex PCR. The sample has over 70,000 clones, 85% to 95% seen once. This TCR was sampled from a female donor with multiple sclerosis, enrolled in a pregnancy study. The J gene is TRBJ2-2, the V gene TRBV11-3; 12 bases are shared with TRBD1. The sample consisted of peripheral blood, taken in the third trimester of pregnancy. CDR3 coding DNA: TGTGCCAGCAGCTTCGGGACAGGGGGCCGGGAGCTGTTTTTT. This gives the protein CASSFGTGGRELFF.